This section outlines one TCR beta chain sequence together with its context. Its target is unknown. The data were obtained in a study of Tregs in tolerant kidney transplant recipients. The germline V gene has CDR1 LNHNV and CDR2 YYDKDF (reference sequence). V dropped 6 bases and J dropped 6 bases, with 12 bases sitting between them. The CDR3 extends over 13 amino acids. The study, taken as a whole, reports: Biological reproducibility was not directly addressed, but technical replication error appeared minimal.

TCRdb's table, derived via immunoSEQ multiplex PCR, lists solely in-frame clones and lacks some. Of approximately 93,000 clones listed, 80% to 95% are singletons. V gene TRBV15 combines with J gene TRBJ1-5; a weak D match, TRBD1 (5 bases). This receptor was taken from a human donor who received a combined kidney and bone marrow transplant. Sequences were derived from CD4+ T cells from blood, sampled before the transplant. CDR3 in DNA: TGTGCCACCAGTGGCAGGGTATTTCAGCCCCAGCATTTT. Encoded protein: CATSGRVFQPQHF.